The source of this TCR beta chain is a study of blood T cell repertoires in COVID-19. The wider study: The United States, Italy and Spain provided the acute and convalescent COVID-19 samples. In each case, the material was cDNA or gDNA derived from T cells, B-cell-depleted T cells, or PBMCs.

As processed by the authors: Amplification of reference gene primers was used by the study to estimate nucleated cell counts. This table comes from immunoSEQ multiplex PCR, and its TCRdb copy is limited to in-frame clones, with some not included. Clone size and the V and J calls come from that table; the DNA yielded D and trimming. The sample lists 150,000 to 200,000 clones; over 75% were seen once. Germline loops: CDR1 SGDLS, CDR2 YYNGEE. V was trimmed by 4 bases and J by 0 bases, leaving 14 bases between them. The length of the CDR3 is 16 residues. The gene calls are TRBV9 and TRBJ1-3; D call uncertain. The sequence was obtained from a man in his 70s with active or convalescent COVID-19. The sequenced sample consisted of peripheral blood. DNA for the CDR3: TGTGCCAGCAGCAACTCTGGGAGGGACTCTGGAAACACCATATATTTT. Amino acids: CASSNSGRDSGNTIYF.